This record covers a single TCR beta chain. Its antigen is not identified. A single record per CDR3 protein comes from TCRdb applying MiXCR to the reads. In the table there are about 490,000 distinct CDR3 sequences, 16% of which are singletons. This sample is drawn from a study of T cell repertoires in cytomegalovirus infection. Study summary: Carrying CMV and the relevant HLA type showed in public TCR beta signatures. Study observations and caveats: Identification of carriers of CMV plus the relevant HLA was achieved through cumulative public TCR beta family frequency. Clonotypes of TCR beta that were HLA-C-restricted and CMV-specific dominated the ex vivo response.

The sequenced material came from CD8+ T cells from PBMCs. The clonotype was recovered from a human donor in good health (CMV status not recorded). Some clones in this sample may be carry-over from other donors' samples.

For the CDR3, the DNA is TGTGCCAGCAGTTACTCTAGGACAGAAAGAGGCAATCAGCCCCAGCATTTT. Its translation: CASSYSRTERGNQPQHF. V and J are TRBV6-2 or TRBV6-3 and TRBJ1-5; tentative D call: TRBD1 (6 bases). There are 17 residues in the CDR3. The germline V and J ends were trimmed by 0 bases and 2 bases, with 14 bases remaining between them. Germline CDR1 MNHEY, CDR2 SVGEGT.